Shown below are 11 T cell receptor beta chains from a single sample sequenced in a study of spatial heterogeneity in lung cancer (dated by TCRdb to the late 2010s). The protocol used for the library was 5' RACE. The instrument was a NextSeq 500. TCRdb reanalyzed the raw reads on its own, using fastp at Q25 for trimming and MiXCR for clone calling, and kept in-frame beta chains. When rows share a CDR3 protein, they turn into one entry using the most common DNA and genes. The sample table contains about 24,000 distinct CDR3 sequences; only one count was recorded for about 3.5% of them. The biggest ten clones account for less than 35% of the sample. What the time point label conveys for this sample: sample taken at primary tumor resection. For TCR sequencing, whole RNA was extracted from tumor and nontumor lung tissue, or from cryopreserved PBMC samples, and no cell sorting was done. The material was PBMCs, obtained at surgery. The source of these receptors is a female donor with early-stage non-small cell lung cancer.

This clonotype has at least ten counts. J is TRBJ1-2 and V is TRBV9; a weak D match, TRBD1 (5 bases). This CDR3 comprises 15 residues. Trimming took off 4 bases at V and 4 bases at J, with 17 bases between the two ends. The germline CDR1 and CDR2 sequences are SGDLS and YYNGEE. CDR3 sequence (DNA): TGTGCCAGCAGCACTAACCGGGACCGACGCTATGGCTACACCTTC. Its translation is CASSTNRDRRYGYTF.

J is TRBJ2-2 and V is TRBV19; TRBD1 agrees at 9 bases. V lost 5 bases and J lost 7; bases outside the gene matches: 8. CDR3 size: 15 residues. The germline gives CDR1 LNHDA, CDR2 SQIVND (reference sequence). The CDR3 loop reads CASSPRTGAGGELFF. In DNA form, the CDR3 reads TGTGCCAGTAGTCCGCGGACAGGGGCGGGCGGGGAGCTGTTTTTT.

This clonotype was recorded at least ten times. The rearrangement uses TRBV9 and TRBJ2-1; possible D gene TRBD1, 6 bases. The CDR3 loop spans 15 amino acids. V was shortened by 1 base and J by 2 bases, with 10 bases between the two germline ends. Germline loops: CDR1 SGDLS, CDR2 YYNGEE. In nucleotides, the CDR3 is TGTGCCAGCAGCGTACGACAGGAGACCTACAATGAGCAGTTCTTC. Amino acid sequence: CASSVRQETYNEQFF.

The CDR3 spells CASSVRRATNEKLFF. The CDR3 nucleotides are TGTGCCAGTAGTGTCCGCCGGGCAACTAATGAAAAACTGTTTTTT. This chain joins TRBV19 and TRBJ1-4; D is unclear. The ends were cut back, 5 bases at V and 0 bases at J, with 10 bases in the middle. CDR3 length equals 15 residues. Germline V lookup: CDR1 LNHDA, CDR2 SQIVND (reference sequence).

This clonotype was counted at least ten times. The rearrangement joins TRBV2 to TRBJ2-2, with TRBD1 matching 8 bases. V shed 5 bases, J shed 8 bases, and the junction held 7 bases outside the gene matches. This CDR3 spans 14 amino acids. Germline V CDR1 and CDR2: SNHLY, FYNNEI. The CDR3 region has the DNA TGTGCCAGCAGTACGGACAGGGCGGCTGGGGAGCTGTTTTTT. Translated, it gives CASSTDRAAGELFF.

This clonotype turned up a few times. V usage is TRBV18 and J usage is TRBJ1-1; 7 bases are a match to TRBD1. The V and J ends lost 1 base and 0 bases, in that order; junction bases with no gene match: 2. Looked up from germline, CDR1 is KGHSH and CDR2 is LQKENI. The CDR3 has 15 amino acids. CDR3 nucleotides: TGTGCCAGCTCACCACAGGACAGGATGAACACTGAAGCTTTCTTT. Translating gives CASSPQDRMNTEAFF.

V and J are TRBV12-3 or TRBV12-4 and TRBJ2-7; D uncertain. The CDR3 extends over 12 amino acids. Trimming took 3 bases from V and 6 from J, leaving 9 bases between them. The CDR3 DNA reads TGTGCCAGCAGTTTTGACTTCTCCGAGCAGTACTTC. This gives the protein CASSFDFSEQYF.

This clonotype was seen ten or more times. The chain recombines TRBV11-2 with TRBJ2-7; D remains unclear. Trimming removed 5 bases at V and 3 bases at J, with 11 bases between. The germline V gene encodes CDR1 SGHAT and CDR2 FQNNGV. This CDR3 has 13 residues. CDR3 DNA: TGTGCCAGCAGCACCCGTTGGGGCTACGAGCAGTACTTC. This sequence encodes CASSTRWGYEQYF.

This clonotype has ten or more counts. This chain links TRBV2 with TRBJ2-2; D uncertain. There are 11 residues in the CDR3. V was trimmed by 7 bases and J by 6 bases, leaving 6 bases between them. Germline CDR1 is SNHLY and CDR2 is FYNNEI. Here the CDR3 DNA reads TGTGCCAGCATTGAGTCCGGGGAGCTGTTTTTT. Its translation: CASIESGELFF.

This clonotype was counted at least ten times. This chain joins TRBV9 and TRBJ2-7, with 8 bases lining up with TRBD2. The CDR3 spans 14 residues. V shed 1 base, J shed 3 bases, and the junction held 3 bases outside the gene matches. CDR1 and CDR2 from the germline V gene are SGDLS and YYNGEE. This CDR3 reads CASSVTTSDYEQYF. The DNA for the CDR3 is TGTGCCAGCAGCGTAACGACTAGCGACTACGAGCAGTACTTC.

In its sample, this clonotype was seen many times. The rearrangement uses TRBV19 and TRBJ1-1; the D is unclear. Germline CDR1 is LNHDA and CDR2 is SQIVND (reference sequence). The CDR3 is made up of 11 amino acids. V lost 6 bases, J lost 6 bases, and 8 bases lay in between. Written as DNA, the CDR3 is TGTGCCAGTAGGTACAAGGCTGAAGCTTTCTTT. This gives the protein CASRYKAEAFF.